This T cell receptor beta chain originates from a study of T cells after yellow fever vaccination. Whole-study context: In the case of low-cell-number fractions, SMART-Seq v4 Ultra Low Input was used for preparation.

Study-wide points: Clonotypes shared by both compartments, CD4 and CD8, made up a small share. A secondary response was less intense yet reached its peak sooner, at day 5 versus 15.

Comment on this clonotype: The antigen remains unidentified.

TCRdb re-derived calls from the 5' RACE reads in MiXCR, one entry per CDR3 protein. Counted here are some 160,000 distinct CDR3 sequences, about a tenth occurring once; the ten biggest clones make up roughly a third. The J segment lost 5 bases and the V segment lost 5 bases, leaving 16 bases of the junction unmatched. CDR3 size: 18 residues. The TCR sequence derives from a man aged 18 to 35 who received the YFV17D yellow fever vaccine. The chain carries TRBV12-3 or TRBV12-4 and TRBJ2-5; TRBD1 matches at 11 bases. The sequenced sample was CD8+ T cells sorted from PBMCs, obtained 45 days after the yellow fever booster vaccination. In nucleotides, the CDR3 is TGTGCCAGCAGTCAGAGGCCGGGACAGGGGGTTCACAGGGAGACCCAGTACTTC. Translation gives CASSQRPGQGVHRETQYF.